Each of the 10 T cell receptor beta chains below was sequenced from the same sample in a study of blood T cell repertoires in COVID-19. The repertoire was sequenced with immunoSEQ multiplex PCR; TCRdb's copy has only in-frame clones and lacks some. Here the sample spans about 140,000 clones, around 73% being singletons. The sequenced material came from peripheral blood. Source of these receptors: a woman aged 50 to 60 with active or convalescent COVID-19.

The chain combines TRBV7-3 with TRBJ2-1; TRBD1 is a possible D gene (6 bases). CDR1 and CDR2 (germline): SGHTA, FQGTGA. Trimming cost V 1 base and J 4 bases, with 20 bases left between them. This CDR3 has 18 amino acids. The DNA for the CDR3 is TGTGCCAGCAGCTTAATGCCCCTTGACAGGAGACCTTACAATGAGCAGTTCTTC. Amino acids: CASSLMPLDRRPYNEQFF. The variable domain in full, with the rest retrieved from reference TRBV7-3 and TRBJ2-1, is GAGVSQTPSNKVTEKGKYVELRCDPISGHTALYWYRQSLGQGPEFLIYFQGTGAADDSGLPNDRFFAVRPEGSVSTLKIQRTERGDSAVYLCASSLMPLDRRPYNEQFFGPGTRLTVL.

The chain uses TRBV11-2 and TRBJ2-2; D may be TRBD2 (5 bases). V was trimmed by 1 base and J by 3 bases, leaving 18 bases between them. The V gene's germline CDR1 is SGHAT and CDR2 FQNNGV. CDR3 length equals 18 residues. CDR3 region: CASSLVLLDLTYTGELFF. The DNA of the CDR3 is TGTGCCAGCAGCTTAGTGTTGTTGGACTTAACGTACACCGGGGAGCTGTTTTTT.

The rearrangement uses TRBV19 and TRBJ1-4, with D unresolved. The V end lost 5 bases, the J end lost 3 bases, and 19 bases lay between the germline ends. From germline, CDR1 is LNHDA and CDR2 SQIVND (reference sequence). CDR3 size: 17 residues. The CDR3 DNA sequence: TGTGCCAGTAGTGGGCAGGCGGGGATCATCTCTAATGAAAAACTGTTTTTT. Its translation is CASSGQAGIISNEKLFF. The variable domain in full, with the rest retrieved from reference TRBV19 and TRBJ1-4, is DGGITQSPKYLFRKEGQNVTLSCEQNLNHDAMYWYRQDPGQGLRLIYYSQIVNDFQKGDIAEGYSVSREKKESFPLTVTSAQKNPTAFYLCASSGQAGIISNEKLFFGSGTQLSVL.

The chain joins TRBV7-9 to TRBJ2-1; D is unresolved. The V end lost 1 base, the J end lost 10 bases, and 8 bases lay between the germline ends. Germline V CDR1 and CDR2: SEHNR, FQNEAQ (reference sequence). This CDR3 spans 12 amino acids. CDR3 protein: CASSLDSREQFF. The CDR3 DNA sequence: TGTGCCAGCAGCTTAGATTCCAGGGAGCAGTTCTTC.

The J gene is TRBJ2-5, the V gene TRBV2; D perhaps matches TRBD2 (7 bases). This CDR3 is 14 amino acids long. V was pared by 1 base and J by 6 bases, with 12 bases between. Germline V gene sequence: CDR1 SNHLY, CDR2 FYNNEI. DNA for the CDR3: TGTGCCAGCAGTGAAGGCCGGGGGGCACAGACCCAGTACTTC. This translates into CASSEGRGAQTQYF.

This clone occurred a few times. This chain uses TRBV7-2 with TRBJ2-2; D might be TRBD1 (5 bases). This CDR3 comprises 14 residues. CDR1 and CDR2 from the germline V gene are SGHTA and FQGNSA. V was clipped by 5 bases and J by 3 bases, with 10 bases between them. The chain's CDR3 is CASSKGHDTGELFF. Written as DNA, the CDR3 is TGTGCCAGCAGCAAGGGGCATGACACCGGGGAGCTGTTTTTT.

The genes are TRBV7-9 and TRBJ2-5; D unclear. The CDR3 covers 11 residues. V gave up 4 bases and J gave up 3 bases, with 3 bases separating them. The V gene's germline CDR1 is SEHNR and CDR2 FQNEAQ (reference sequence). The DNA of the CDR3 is TGTGCCAGCAGCTCTGAAGAGACCCAGTACTTC. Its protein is CASSSEETQYF.

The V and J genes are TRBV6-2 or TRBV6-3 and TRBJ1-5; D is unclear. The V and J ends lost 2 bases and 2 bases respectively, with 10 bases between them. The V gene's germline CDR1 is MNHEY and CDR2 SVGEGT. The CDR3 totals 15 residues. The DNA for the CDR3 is TGTGCCAGCAGTTACCGGGGATGGGGCAATCAGCCCCAGCATTTT. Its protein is CASSYRGWGNQPQHF.

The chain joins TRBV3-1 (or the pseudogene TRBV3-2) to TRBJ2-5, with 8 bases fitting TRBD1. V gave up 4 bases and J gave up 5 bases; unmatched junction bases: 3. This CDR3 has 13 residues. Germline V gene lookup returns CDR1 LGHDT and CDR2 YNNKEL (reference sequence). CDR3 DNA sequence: TGTGCCAGCAGCCCGACAGGGGTGGAGACCCAGTACTTC. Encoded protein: CASSPTGVETQYF.

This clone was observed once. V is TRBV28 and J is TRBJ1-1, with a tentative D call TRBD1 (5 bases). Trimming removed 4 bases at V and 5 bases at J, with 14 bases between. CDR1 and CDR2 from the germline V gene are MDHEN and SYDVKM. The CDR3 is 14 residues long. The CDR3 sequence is CASSSFAGRTEAFF. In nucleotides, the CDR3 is TGTGCCAGCAGTTCCTTCGCAGGGCGGACTGAAGCTTTCTTT.